Following are 20 T cell receptor beta chains from one sample sequenced in a study of T cells in Graves' hyperthyroidism and ophthalmopathy. RNA transcripts yielded amplified TCR beta CDR3 regions. Initially, a first-round RT-PCR of the TCR CDR3 employed the HTBI primer set. Via MiXCR, TCRdb re-called the multiplex PCR reads, giving one row per CDR3 protein. This table holds approximately 400,000 distinct CDR3 sequences, approximately 15% found once. Sequenced material: blood. The receptors stem from a woman under 30 with Graves' hyperthyroidism that later progressed to Graves' ophthalmopathy.

This clonotype was seen a few times. The V gene is TRBV5-1, the J gene TRBJ1-6, with 7 bases aligning to TRBD1. V shed 4 bases and J 13 bases; nucleotides not matched to a gene: 5. Germline assignment: CDR1 SGHRS and CDR2 YFSETQ. The CDR3 is made up of 12 amino acids. CDR3 in DNA: TGCGCCAGCAGCCCCAGGGGGTCGCCCCTCCACTTT. Translated: CASSPRGSPLHF.

This clonotype was recorded at least ten times. The chain is built from TRBV28 and TRBJ1-5; 9 bases are shared with TRBD1. Germline CDR1 is MDHEN and CDR2 is SYDVKM. V lost 6 bases and J lost 3; bases outside the gene matches: 15. The CDR3 is 18 residues long. The CDR3 nucleotides are TGTGCCAGCAGCAAAATACACTTCCGGGACAGGGTCAATCAGCCCCAGCATTTT. The encoded protein is CASSKIHFRDRVNQPQHF.

Ten or more counts support this clonotype. The chain has TRBV18 and TRBJ2-3; 8 nucleotides align to TRBD2. Germline V gives CDR1 KGHSH, CDR2 LQKENI. Trimming took 2 bases from V and 0 from J; bases not matched to a gene: 7. The CDR3 extends over 17 amino acids. The CDR3 DNA sequence: TGTGCCAGCTCACCAAGGGCGGGAGGCCCCAGCACAGATACGCAGTATTTT. Protein: CASSPRAGGPSTDTQYF. Full variable domain (missing parts from reference TRBV18 and TRBJ2-3): NAGVMQNPRHLVRRRGQEARLRCSPMKGHSHVYWYRQLPEEGLKFMVYLQKENIIDESGMPKERFSAEFPKEGPSILRIQQVVRGDSAAYFCASSPRAGGPSTDTQYFGPGTRLTVL.

J is TRBJ1-4 and V is TRBV6-2 or TRBV6-3, with D unresolved. Germline lookup yields CDR1 MNHEY and CDR2 SVGEGT. Trimming stripped 2 bases from V and 4 bases from J, with 14 bases between. The CDR3 covers 16 residues. The CDR3 nucleotides are TGTGCCAGCAGTTACCCGATTTTTGAGCGTAATGAAAAACTGTTTTTT. It specifies CASSYPIFERNEKLFF.

This chain joins TRBV7-9 and TRBJ2-7; 9 bases fit TRBD1. CDR3 size: 16 residues. Germline V gene lookup returns CDR1 SEHNR and CDR2 FQNEAQ (reference sequence). Trimming took 4 bases from V and 5 from J; bases not matched to a gene: 12. Here the CDR3 reads CASSSNRGRSWHEQYF. CDR3 nucleotide sequence: TGTGCCAGCAGCTCAAACAGGGGGCGAAGCTGGCACGAGCAGTACTTC.

This clonotype was counted many times. The V call is TRBV29-1, the J call TRBJ2-4; D remains ambiguous. This CDR3 is built from 13 residues. The V end was cut by 7 bases, the J end by 1 base, with 11 bases between. Germline CDR1 is SQVTM and CDR2 is ANQGSEA. The CDR3 DNA reads TGCAGCGCCCGAATGGATGCCAAAAACATTCAGTACTTC. It specifies CSARMDAKNIQYF.

This clonotype appeared many times. V gene TRBV6-1 combines with J gene TRBJ2-2, with 10 bases that match TRBD1. The CDR3 runs to 15 residues. CDR1 is MNHNS and CDR2 is SASEGT in the germline V gene. V shed 7 bases, J shed 3 bases, and the junction held 5 bases outside the gene matches. The CDR3 sequence is CASIRGTGDTGELFF. CDR3 bases: TGTGCCAGCATTAGAGGGACAGGGGACACCGGGGAGCTGTTTTTT.

The V call is TRBV27, the J call TRBJ1-5; perhaps TRBD1 as D (5 bases). Germline V CDR1 and CDR2: MNHEY, SMNVEV (reference sequence). V was clipped by 5 bases and J by 3 bases, with 11 bases between them. This CDR3 is 14 amino acids long. CDR3 nucleotides: TGTGCCAGCAGTGGCCGACAGACCAATCAGCCCCAGCATTTT. The encoded protein is CASSGRQTNQPQHF.

This rearrangement joins TRBV3-1 to TRBJ2-7; unclear D gene. Trimming removed 3 bases at V and 5 bases at J, with 11 bases between. Germline V gene lookup returns CDR1 LGHDT and CDR2 YNNKEL (reference sequence). The CDR3 is 13 residues long. The CDR3 coding sequence is TGTGCCAGCAGCCATGGGCCCACCAACGAGCAGTACTTC. This gives the protein CASSHGPTNEQYF.

This clonotype was counted many times. The chain uses TRBV4-3 and TRBJ2-7; D is uncertain. The CDR3 contains 16 residues. V lost 5 bases and J lost 3, with 20 bases in between. Germline CDR1 reads LGHNA; CDR2 reads YSLEER. The CDR3 DNA reads TGCGCCAGCAGCGTTCCGAGGCCTCCCCCCTACTACGAGCAGTACTTC. It encodes CASSVPRPPPYYEQYF.

This clonotype has ten or more counts. The rearrangement joins TRBV20-1 to TRBJ2-7, with TRBD2 identical over 12 bases. The J segment lost 9 bases and the V segment lost 6 bases, leaving 21 bases of the junction unmatched. The CDR3 length is 17 residues. CDR1 and CDR2 from the germline V gene are DFQATT and SNEGSKA (reference sequence). The CDR3 nucleotides read TGCAGTGCCTCCGGGCGGTCTAGCGGGAGGGCCTTTCTCGGGCAGTACTTC. The encoded protein is CSASGRSSGRAFLGQYF.

This clonotype was seen repeatedly, ten times or more. The gene calls are TRBV28 and TRBJ2-3; 10 nucleotides agree with TRBD1. Unmatched junction bases numbered 19, after V lost 11 bases and J lost 2 bases. The CDR3 length is 18 residues. Germline CDR1 reads MDHEN; CDR2 reads SYDVKM. The CDR3 DNA reads as TGTGCCCCAGGTCCGGGGACAGGGGAGGAAAATCTCACAGATACGCAGTATTTT. Its protein is CAPGPGTGEENLTDTQYF. Full variable domain (outside the CDR3, taken from reference TRBV28 and TRBJ2-3): DVKVTQSSRYLVKRTGEKVFLECVQDMDHENMFWYRQDPGLGLRLIYFSYDVKMKEKGDIPEGYSVSREKKERFSLILESASTNQTSMYLCAPGPGTGEENLTDTQYFGPGTRLTVL.

This clonotype has ten or more counts. The gene calls are TRBV11-2 and TRBJ2-7; 10 bases map to TRBD2. With V trimmed by 5 bases and J by 3 bases, 7 bases remained unmatched. The germline gives CDR1 SGHAT, CDR2 FQNNGV. This CDR3 comprises 15 residues. CDR3 in amino acids: CASSPIASGGYEQYF. The CDR3 DNA reads as TGTGCCAGCAGCCCCATCGCTAGCGGGGGCTACGAGCAGTACTTC.

The V and J genes are TRBV9 and TRBJ2-2; 10 bases are a match to TRBD2. The V segment lost 0 bases and the J segment 1 base; nucleotides outside the gene matches: 0. This CDR3 has 16 amino acids. Germline V gives CDR1 SGDLS, CDR2 YYNGEE. CDR3 in DNA: TGTGCCAGCAGCGTAGGGACTAGCGGGAACACCGGGGAGCTGTTTTTT. Amino acid sequence: CASSVGTSGNTGELFF.

This clonotype was seen many times. The chain couples TRBV6-1 to TRBJ2-2; D ambiguous. The CDR3 is 16 residues long. The V and J ends lost 7 bases and 4 bases respectively, with 19 bases between them. The germline V gene encodes CDR1 MNHNS and CDR2 SASEGT. The CDR3 reads CASTLLPPGGTGELFF. The DNA of the CDR3 is TGTGCCAGCACGCTCCTTCCCCCAGGCGGCACCGGGGAGCTGTTTTTT.

The table lists this clonotype with many counts. The V gene is TRBV28, the J gene TRBJ1-4; D not resolved. Germline assignment: CDR1 MDHEN and CDR2 SYDVKM. This CDR3 contains 13 residues. V was shortened by 6 bases and J by 8 bases, with 13 bases between the two germline ends. CDR3 DNA: TGTGCCAGCAGGGAGGGTCGTCGAGAAAAACTGTTTTTT. This encodes CASREGRREKLFF.

The V gene is TRBV4-3, the J gene TRBJ1-2; no definite D call. V lost 0 bases to trimming and J lost 4 bases, with 15 bases between them. Germline V CDR1 and CDR2: LGHNA, YSLEER. The CDR3 consists of 16 residues. Here the CDR3 DNA reads TGCGCCAGCAGCCAAGATGAGTTCATGGGGAGCTATGGCTACACCTTC. This gives the protein CASSQDEFMGSYGYTF.

CDR3 region: CASSLTTRLQGLRGYTF. The CDR3 DNA reads TGCGCCAGCAGCTTGACCACGAGACTACAGGGTCTTCGGGGCTACACCTTC. The chain has TRBV5-1 and TRBJ1-2; D is perhaps TRBD1 (6 bases). Trimming took off 1 base at V and 8 bases at J, with 24 bases between the two ends. The germline V gene has CDR1 SGHRS and CDR2 YFSETQ. This CDR3 contains 17 residues. The full variable domain, in which reference TRBV5-1 and TRBJ1-2 provide the parts outside the CDR3, is KAGVTQTPRYLIKTRGQQVTLSCSPISGHRSVSWYQQTPGQGLQFLFEYFSETQRNKGNFPGRFSGRQFSNSRSEMNVSTLELGDSALYLCASSLTTRLQGLRGYTFGSGTRLTVV.

This clonotype was detected ten times or more. The chain employs TRBV20-1 and TRBJ1-5; D possibly corresponds to TRBD1 (5 bases). V dropped 3 bases and J dropped 5 bases, with 11 bases sitting between them. Germline V gene data show CDR1 as DFQATT and CDR2 as SNEGSKA (reference sequence). The CDR3 spans 13 residues. The CDR3 here is CSARGLLDQPQHF. As DNA, the CDR3 is TGCAGTGCTAGGGGACTTTTGGATCAGCCCCAGCATTTT.

This clonotype was seen ten or more times. The chain combines TRBV9 with TRBJ2-7, with 9 bases fitting TRBD1. The trim removed 0 bases at V and 2 bases at J, leaving 6 bases unmatched. The germline CDR1 and CDR2 sequences are SGDLS and YYNGEE. This CDR3 has 16 amino acids. The CDR3 sequence: CASSVAGTGLPYEQYF. Written as DNA, the CDR3 is TGTGCCAGCAGCGTAGCGGGGACAGGGTTACCCTACGAGCAGTACTTC.